One sample yielded the 15 T cell receptor beta chains listed below, sequenced in a study of cytomegalovirus exposure and HLA in healthy donors. PCR primers comprised 60 Vbeta and 13 Jbeta primers. Generated by immunoSEQ multiplex PCR, the TCRdb table keeps only in-frame clones and is missing some. The table includes tens of thousands of clones, around three fifths detected once. The specimen sequenced was PBMCs. The receptors come from a woman aged 45-65 years in good health and CMV-seropositive.

This clone is large. The chain couples TRBV7-3 to TRBJ2-3, with unresolved D. CDR1 is SGHTA, CDR2 FQGTGA, per germline. The CDR3 sequence is 12 residues long. The V end lost 2 bases, the J end lost 4 bases, and 4 bases lay between the germline ends. This CDR3 is CASSLPADTQYF. As DNA, the CDR3 is TGTGCCAGCAGCTTACCGGCAGATACGCAGTATTTT.

This clone was counted only a few times. V gene TRBV13 combines with J gene TRBJ1-1; D remains unclear. V was cut by 5 bases and J by 0 bases, with 13 bases left in between. In germline, CDR1 is PRHDT, CDR2 FYEKMQ (reference sequence). The CDR3 length is 15 residues. The CDR3 DNA follows: TGTGCCAGCAGCCTCGGGTTGCAGATGAACACTGAAGCTTTCTTT. It yields the protein CASSLGLQMNTEAFF.

This clone appeared a single time. The V call is TRBV4-2, the J call TRBJ1-2, with 7 bases matching TRBD1. Trimming removed 1 base from V and 1 base from J; junction bases left unmatched: 6. CDR1 LGHNA and CDR2 YNFKEQ come from the germline V gene. This CDR3 is built from 16 residues. The CDR3 coding sequence is TGTGCCAGCAGCCAAGCAGACAGGGTCGATAACTATGGCTACACCTTC. Residues: CASSQADRVDNYGYTF.

The chain is built from TRBV5-6 and TRBJ2-7; tentatively, D is TRBD1 (6 bases). Germline CDR1 and CDR2: SGHDT and YYEEEE. There are 16 residues in the CDR3. V dropped 3 bases and J dropped 7 bases, with 23 bases sitting between them. This CDR3 is CASSSPYLGHSSEQYF. The DNA of the CDR3 is TGTGCCAGCAGCTCGCCCTACCTGGGACACTCCTCGGAGCAGTACTTC.

The chain couples TRBV19 to TRBJ1-1; 7 bases fit TRBD1. The junction had 11 bases not matched to a gene; V was cut back by 6 bases and J by 4 bases. This CDR3 spans 15 amino acids. In germline, CDR1 is LNHDA, CDR2 SQIVND (reference sequence). The CDR3 loop reads CASRRTGALGTEAFF. The CDR3 DNA follows: TGTGCCAGTAGGAGAACAGGGGCCCTGGGCACTGAAGCTTTCTTT.

This rearrangement joins TRBV9 to TRBJ2-2; the match to TRBD2 covers 13 bases. The germline gives CDR1 SGDLS, CDR2 YYNGEE. J lost 5 bases, V lost 2 bases, and 6 bases had no gene match. The CDR3 contains 17 residues. CDR3 in amino acids: CASSVTSGGAGTGELFF. The DNA of the CDR3 is TGTGCCAGCAGCGTCACTAGCGGGGGGGCTGGTACCGGGGAGCTGTTTTTT. The variable domain in full, completed from reference TRBV9 and TRBJ2-2, reads DSGVTQTPKHLITATGQRVTLRCSPRSGDLSVYWYQQSLDQGLQFLIQYYNGEERAKGNILERFSAQQFPDLHSELNLSSLELGDSALYFCASSVTSGGAGTGELFFGEGSRLTVL.

This clone has a count of ten or more. The V gene is TRBV6-1, the J gene TRBJ2-6; D uncertain. CDR3 length equals 17 residues. CDR1 and CDR2 from the germline V gene are MNHNS and SASEGT. V lost 0 bases, J lost 0 bases, and 9 bases lay in between. The CDR3 DNA reads as TGTGCCAGCAGTGAAGCCGGTTTCTTCTCTGGGGCCAACGTCCTGACTTTC. It translates to CASSEAGFFSGANVLTF.

This clone was picked up a small number of times. The genes are TRBV4-2 and TRBJ1-3; D is perhaps TRBD1 (6 bases). In germline, CDR1 is LGHNA, CDR2 YNFKEQ. Trimming shortened V by 5 bases and J by 4 bases, and 12 bases separated the two germline ends. The CDR3 runs to 14 residues. The CDR3 is CASSSGTTGNTIYF. The CDR3 DNA is TGTGCCAGCAGCTCCGGGACAACCGGAAACACCATATATTTT.

CDR3 loop: CASSPRQGAYEQYF. The CDR3 DNA is TGTGCCAGCAGCCCCCGACAGGGGGCCTACGAGCAGTACTTC. The chain joins TRBV6-1 to TRBJ2-7; TRBD1 matches 9 bases. The V and J ends lost 6 bases and 2 bases, in that order; junction bases with no gene match: 5. CDR1 MNHNS and CDR2 SASEGT come from the germline V gene. The CDR3 is 14 amino acids.

The rearrangement joins TRBV11-2 to TRBJ1-2; a possible D gene is TRBD1 (6 bases). The CDR3 has 14 residues. Germline loops: CDR1 SGHAT, CDR2 FQNNGV. With 5 bases removed from V and 4 bases from J, the gap between germline ends came to 14 bases. CDR3 sequence reads: CASSPQGGIYGYTF. The CDR3 bases are TGTGCCAGCAGCCCACAGGGAGGGATCTATGGCTACACCTTC.

The chain uses TRBV6-4 and TRBJ1-1, with 7 nucleotides matching TRBD1. V lost 10 bases, J lost 6 bases, and 8 bases stayed unmatched. Germline CDR1 and CDR2: MRHNA and SNTAGT. The CDR3 is 12 amino acids. Here the CDR3 reads CAKGGTKAEAFF. CDR3 nucleotides: TGTGCCAAAGGGGGCACAAAGGCTGAAGCTTTCTTT.

Only one count was recorded for this clone. The J gene is TRBJ1-2, the V gene TRBV5-6, with 7 bases fitting TRBD1. After removal of 3 bases from V and 4 bases from J, the junction contained 6 bases not matched to a gene. Looked up from germline, CDR1 is SGHDT and CDR2 is YYEEEE. The CDR3 runs to 14 residues. The CDR3 here is CASSWDRQSYGYTF. CDR3 nucleotides: TGTGCCAGCAGCTGGGACAGACAATCCTATGGCTACACCTTC.

This clone came up a few times. The V gene is TRBV7-9, the J gene TRBJ1-2, with D possibly being TRBD1 (5 bases). Deletions cut 5 bases from V and 3 bases from J, with 13 bases between. The CDR3 has 14 amino acids. Germline V gene sequence: CDR1 SEHNR, CDR2 FQNEAQ (reference sequence). This CDR3 reads CASSETTDDYGYTF. DNA for the CDR3: TGTGCCAGCAGCGAAACGACAGATGACTATGGCTACACCTTC.

V usage is TRBV29-1 and J usage is TRBJ2-2; the D gene is possibly TRBD1 (6 bases). Trimming removed 7 bases from V and 1 base from J, with 13 bases in between. The CDR3 has 14 amino acids. Germline V gene lookup returns CDR1 SQVTM and CDR2 ANQGSEA. This chain's CDR3 is CSGRLQGNTGELFF. As DNA, the CDR3 is TGCAGCGGACGGCTACAGGGGAACACCGGGGAGCTGTTTTTT.

The V call is TRBV11-1, the J call TRBJ2-7, with D unresolved. The CDR3 has 11 residues. CDR1 and CDR2 (germline): SGHAT, FQDESV (reference sequence). Trimming took off 0 bases at V and 7 bases at J, with 4 bases between the two ends. The CDR3 is CASSLAREQYF. CDR3 bases: TGTGCCAGCAGCTTAGCGAGGGAGCAGTACTTC.